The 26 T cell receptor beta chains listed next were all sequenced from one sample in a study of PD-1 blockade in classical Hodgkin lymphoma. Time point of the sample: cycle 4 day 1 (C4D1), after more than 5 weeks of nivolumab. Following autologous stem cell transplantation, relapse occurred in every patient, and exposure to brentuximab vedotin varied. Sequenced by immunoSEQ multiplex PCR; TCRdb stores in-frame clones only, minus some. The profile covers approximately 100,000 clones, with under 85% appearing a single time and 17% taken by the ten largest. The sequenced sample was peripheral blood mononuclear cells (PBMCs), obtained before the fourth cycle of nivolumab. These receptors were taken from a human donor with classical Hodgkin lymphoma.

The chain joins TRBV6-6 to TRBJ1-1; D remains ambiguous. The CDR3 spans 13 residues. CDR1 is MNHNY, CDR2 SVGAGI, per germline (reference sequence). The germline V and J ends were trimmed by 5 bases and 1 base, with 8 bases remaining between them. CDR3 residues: CASSRTENTEAFF. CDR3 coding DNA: TGTGCCAGCAGTAGAACAGAGAACACTGAAGCTTTCTTT.

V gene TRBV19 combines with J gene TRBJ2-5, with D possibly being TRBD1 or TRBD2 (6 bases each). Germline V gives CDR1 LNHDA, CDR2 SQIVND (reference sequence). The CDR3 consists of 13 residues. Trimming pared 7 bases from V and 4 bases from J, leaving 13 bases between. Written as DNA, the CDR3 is TGTGCCAGTACAAGGGGGGTCGGAGAGACCCAGTACTTC. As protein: CASTRGVGETQYF.

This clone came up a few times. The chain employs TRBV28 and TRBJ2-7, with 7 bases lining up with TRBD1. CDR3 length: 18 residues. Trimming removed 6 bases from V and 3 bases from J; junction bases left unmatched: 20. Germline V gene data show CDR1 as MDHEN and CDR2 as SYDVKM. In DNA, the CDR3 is TGTGCCAGCAGCTTGGAACTCCGACTCCAGGGACAGAGCTACGAGCAGTACTTC. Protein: CASSLELRLQGQSYEQYF.

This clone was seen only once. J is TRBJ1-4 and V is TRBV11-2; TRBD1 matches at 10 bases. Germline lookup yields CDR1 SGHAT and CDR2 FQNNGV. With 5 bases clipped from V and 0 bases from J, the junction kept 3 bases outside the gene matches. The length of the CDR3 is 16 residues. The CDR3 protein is CASSDGQGATNEKLFF. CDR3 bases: TGTGCCAGCAGCGACGGACAGGGGGCAACTAATGAAAAACTGTTTTTT.

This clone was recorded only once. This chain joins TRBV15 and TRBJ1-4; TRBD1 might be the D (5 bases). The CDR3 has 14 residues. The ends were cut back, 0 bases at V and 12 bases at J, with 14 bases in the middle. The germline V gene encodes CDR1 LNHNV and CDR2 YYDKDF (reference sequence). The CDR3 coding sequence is TGTGCCACCAGCAGAGATACCGGCCTAGGGGAACTGTTTTTT. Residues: CATSRDTGLGELFF.

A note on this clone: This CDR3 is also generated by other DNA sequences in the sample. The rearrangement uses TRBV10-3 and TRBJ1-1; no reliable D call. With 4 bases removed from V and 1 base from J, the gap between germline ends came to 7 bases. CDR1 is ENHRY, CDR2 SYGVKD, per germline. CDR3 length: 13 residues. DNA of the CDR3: TGTGCCATCAGTGGGACGGGGAACACTGAAGCTTTCTTT. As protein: CAISGTGNTEAFF.

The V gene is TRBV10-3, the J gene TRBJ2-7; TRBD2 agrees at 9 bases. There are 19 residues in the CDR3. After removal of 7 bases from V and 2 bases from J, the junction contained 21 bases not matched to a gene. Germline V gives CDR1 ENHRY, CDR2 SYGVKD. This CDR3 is CAIMAAGDSREGLTYEQYF. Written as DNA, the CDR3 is TGTGCCATCATGGCCGCTGGGGACTCGCGGGAGGGCCTAACCTACGAGCAGTACTTC.

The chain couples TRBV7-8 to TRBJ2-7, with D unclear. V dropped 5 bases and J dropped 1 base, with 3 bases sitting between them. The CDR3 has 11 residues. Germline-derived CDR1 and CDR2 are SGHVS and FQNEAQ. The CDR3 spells CASSTSYEQYF. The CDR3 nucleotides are TGTGCCAGCAGCACTTCCTACGAGCAGTACTTC.

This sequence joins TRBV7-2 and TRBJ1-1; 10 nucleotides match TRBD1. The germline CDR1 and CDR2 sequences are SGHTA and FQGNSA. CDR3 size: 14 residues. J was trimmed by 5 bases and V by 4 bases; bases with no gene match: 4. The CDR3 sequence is CASSYRTGGTEAFF. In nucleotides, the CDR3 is TGTGCCAGCAGCTACCGGACAGGGGGAACTGAAGCTTTCTTT.

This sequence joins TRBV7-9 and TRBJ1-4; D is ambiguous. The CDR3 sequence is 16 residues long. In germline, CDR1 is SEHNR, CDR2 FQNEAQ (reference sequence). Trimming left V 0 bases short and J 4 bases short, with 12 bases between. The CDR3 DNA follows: TGTGCCAGCAGCTTAGCCTCCGGGTCTTATAATGAAAAACTGTTTTTT. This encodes CASSLASGSYNEKLFF.

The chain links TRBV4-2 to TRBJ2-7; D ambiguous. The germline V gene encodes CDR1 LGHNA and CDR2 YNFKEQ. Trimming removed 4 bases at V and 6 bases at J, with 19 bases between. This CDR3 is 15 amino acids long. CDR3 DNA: TGTGCCAGCAGCCCGGCCCCCCGATCAGGACGCGAGCAGTACTTC. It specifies CASSPAPRSGREQYF.

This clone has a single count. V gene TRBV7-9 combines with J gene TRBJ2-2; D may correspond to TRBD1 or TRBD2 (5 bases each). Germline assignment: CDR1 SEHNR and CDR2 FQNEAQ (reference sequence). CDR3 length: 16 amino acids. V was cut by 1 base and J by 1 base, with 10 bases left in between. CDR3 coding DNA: TGTGCCAGCAGCTTAGTCGAGGGGAAGAACACCGGGGAGCTGTTTTTT. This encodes CASSLVEGKNTGELFF. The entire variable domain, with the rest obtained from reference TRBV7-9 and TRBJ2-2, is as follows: DTGVSQNPRHKITKRGQNVTFRCDPISEHNRLYWYRQTLGQGPEFLTYFQNEAQLEKSRLLSDRFSAERPKGSFSTLEIQRTEQGDSAMYLCASSLVEGKNTGELFFGEGSRLTVL.

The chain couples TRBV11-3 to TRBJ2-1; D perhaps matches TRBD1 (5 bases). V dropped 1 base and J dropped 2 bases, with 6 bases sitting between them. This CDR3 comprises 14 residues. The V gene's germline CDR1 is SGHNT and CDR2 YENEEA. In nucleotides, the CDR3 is TGTGCCAGCAGCTTAGGGGGCCCCTACAATGAGCAGTTCTTC. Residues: CASSLGGPYNEQFF.

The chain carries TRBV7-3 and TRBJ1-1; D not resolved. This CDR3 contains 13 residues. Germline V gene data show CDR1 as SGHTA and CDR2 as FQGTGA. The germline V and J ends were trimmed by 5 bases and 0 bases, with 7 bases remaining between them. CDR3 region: CASSPFVNTEAFF. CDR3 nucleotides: TGTGCCAGCAGCCCGTTCGTGAACACTGAAGCTTTCTTT.

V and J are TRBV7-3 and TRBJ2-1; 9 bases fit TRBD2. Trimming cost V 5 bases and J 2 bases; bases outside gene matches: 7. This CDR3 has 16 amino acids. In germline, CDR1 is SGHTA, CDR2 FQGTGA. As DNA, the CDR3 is TGTGCCAGCAGCCCCAGGGCTAGCGGGACCTACAATGAGCAGTTCTTC. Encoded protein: CASSPRASGTYNEQFF.

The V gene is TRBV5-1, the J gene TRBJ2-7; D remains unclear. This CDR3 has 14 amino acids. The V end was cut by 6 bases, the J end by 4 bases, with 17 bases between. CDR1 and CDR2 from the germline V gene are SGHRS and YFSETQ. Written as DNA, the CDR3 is TGCGCCAGCAAAATCTCGGGCCTGCCATACGAGCAGTACTTC. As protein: CASKISGLPYEQYF.

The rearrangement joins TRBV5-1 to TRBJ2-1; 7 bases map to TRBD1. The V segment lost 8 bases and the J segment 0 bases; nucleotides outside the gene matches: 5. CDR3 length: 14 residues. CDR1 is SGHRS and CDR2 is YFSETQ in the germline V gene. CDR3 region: CASTGESSYNEQFF. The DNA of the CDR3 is TGCGCCAGTACAGGGGAAAGCTCCTACAATGAGCAGTTCTTC. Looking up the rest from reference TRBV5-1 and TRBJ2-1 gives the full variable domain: KAGVTQTPRYLIKTRGQQVTLSCSPISGHRSVSWYQQTPGQGLQFLFEYFSETQRNKGNFPGRFSGRQFSNSRSEMNVSTLELGDSALYLCASTGESSYNEQFFGPGTRLTVL.

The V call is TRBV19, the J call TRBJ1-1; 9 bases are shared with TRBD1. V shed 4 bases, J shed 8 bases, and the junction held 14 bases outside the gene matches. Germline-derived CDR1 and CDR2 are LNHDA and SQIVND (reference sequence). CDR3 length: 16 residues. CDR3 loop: CASSKTDRGRTAEAFF. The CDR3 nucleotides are TGTGCCAGTAGTAAGACGGACAGGGGCCGAACCGCCGAAGCTTTCTTT.

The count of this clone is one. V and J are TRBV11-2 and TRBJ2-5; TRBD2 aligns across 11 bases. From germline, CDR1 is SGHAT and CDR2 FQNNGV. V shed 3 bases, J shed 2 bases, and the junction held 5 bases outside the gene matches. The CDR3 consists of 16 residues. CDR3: CASSLRLAGSQETQYF. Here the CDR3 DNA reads TGTGCCAGCAGCTTGAGACTAGCGGGATCTCAAGAGACCCAGTACTTC.

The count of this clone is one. The CDR3 coding sequence is TGTGCCAGCAGGGACAACAGGGGGACAAACACTGAAGCTTTCTTT. This codes for CASRDNRGTNTEAFF. V is TRBV7-9 and J is TRBJ1-1, with 8 nucleotides matching TRBD1. V was pared by 6 bases and J by 2 bases, with 8 bases of the junction left unmatched. This CDR3 region has 15 residues. Germline V gene sequence: CDR1 SEHNR, CDR2 FQNEAQ (reference sequence). The full variable domain, in which reference TRBV7-9 and TRBJ1-1 provide the parts outside the CDR3, is DTGVSQNPRHKITKRGQNVTFRCDPISEHNRLYWYRQTLGQGPEFLTYFQNEAQLEKSRLLSDRFSAERPKGSFSTLEIQRTEQGDSAMYLCASRDNRGTNTEAFFGQGTRLTVV.

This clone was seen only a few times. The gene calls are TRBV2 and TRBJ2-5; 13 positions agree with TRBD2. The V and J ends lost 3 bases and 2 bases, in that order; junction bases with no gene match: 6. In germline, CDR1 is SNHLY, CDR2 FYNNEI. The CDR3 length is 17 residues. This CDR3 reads CASSEEGLAGRQETQYF. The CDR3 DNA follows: TGTGCCAGCAGTGAGGAGGGACTAGCGGGAAGACAAGAGACCCAGTACTTC.

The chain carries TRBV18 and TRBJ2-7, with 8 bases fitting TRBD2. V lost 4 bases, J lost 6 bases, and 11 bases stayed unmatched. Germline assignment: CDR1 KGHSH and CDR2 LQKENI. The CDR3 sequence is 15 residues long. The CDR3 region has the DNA TGTGCCAGCTCACACCGCTCGGGAGGGGGGCCCGAGCAGTACTTC. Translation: CASSHRSGGGPEQYF.

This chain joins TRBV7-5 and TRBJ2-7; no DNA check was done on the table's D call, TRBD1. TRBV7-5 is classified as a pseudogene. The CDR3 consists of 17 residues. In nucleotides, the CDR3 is TGTGTCAGAAGCCAAGTACGGACAGCTTCATCTTGGTACGAGCAGTACTTC. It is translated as CVRSQVRTASSWYEQYF.

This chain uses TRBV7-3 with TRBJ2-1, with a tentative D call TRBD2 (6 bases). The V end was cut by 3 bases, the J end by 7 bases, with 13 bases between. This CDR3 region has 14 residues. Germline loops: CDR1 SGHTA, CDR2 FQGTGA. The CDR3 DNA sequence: TGTGCCAGCAGCTTTGGCGGGCGGGGAAATGAGCAGTTCTTC. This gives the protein CASSFGGRGNEQFF.

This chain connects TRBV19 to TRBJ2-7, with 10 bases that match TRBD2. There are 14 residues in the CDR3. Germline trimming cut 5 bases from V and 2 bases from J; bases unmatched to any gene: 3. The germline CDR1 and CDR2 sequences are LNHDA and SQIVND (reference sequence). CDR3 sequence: CASSRTSGAYEQYF. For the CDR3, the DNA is TGTGCCAGTAGTCGGACTAGCGGAGCCTACGAGCAGTACTTC.

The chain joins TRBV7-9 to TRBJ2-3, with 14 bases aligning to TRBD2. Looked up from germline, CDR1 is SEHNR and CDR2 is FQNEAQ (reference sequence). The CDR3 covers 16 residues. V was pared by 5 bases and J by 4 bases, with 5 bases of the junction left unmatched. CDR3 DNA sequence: TGTGCCAGCAGCCGGGGACTAGCGGGAGTGCCAGATACGCAGTATTTT. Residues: CASSRGLAGVPDTQYF. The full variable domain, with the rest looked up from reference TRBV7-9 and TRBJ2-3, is DTGVSQNPRHKITKRGQNVTFRCDPISEHNRLYWYRQTLGQGPEFLTYFQNEAQLEKSRLLSDRFSAERPKGSFSTLEIQRTEQGDSAMYLCASSRGLAGVPDTQYFGPGTRLTVL.